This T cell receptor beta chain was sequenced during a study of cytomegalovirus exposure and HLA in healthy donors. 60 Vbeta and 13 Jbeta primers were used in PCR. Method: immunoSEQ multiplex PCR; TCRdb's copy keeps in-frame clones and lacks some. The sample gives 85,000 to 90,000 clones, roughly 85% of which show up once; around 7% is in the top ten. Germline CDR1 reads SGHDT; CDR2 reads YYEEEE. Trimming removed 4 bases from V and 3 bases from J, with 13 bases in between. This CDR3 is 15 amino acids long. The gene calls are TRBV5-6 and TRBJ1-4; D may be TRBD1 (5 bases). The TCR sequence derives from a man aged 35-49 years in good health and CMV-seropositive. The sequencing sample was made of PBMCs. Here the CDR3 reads CASSGNRFPNEKLFF. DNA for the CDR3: TGTGCCAGCAGCGGTAACAGGTTCCCTAATGAAAAACTGTTTTTT.